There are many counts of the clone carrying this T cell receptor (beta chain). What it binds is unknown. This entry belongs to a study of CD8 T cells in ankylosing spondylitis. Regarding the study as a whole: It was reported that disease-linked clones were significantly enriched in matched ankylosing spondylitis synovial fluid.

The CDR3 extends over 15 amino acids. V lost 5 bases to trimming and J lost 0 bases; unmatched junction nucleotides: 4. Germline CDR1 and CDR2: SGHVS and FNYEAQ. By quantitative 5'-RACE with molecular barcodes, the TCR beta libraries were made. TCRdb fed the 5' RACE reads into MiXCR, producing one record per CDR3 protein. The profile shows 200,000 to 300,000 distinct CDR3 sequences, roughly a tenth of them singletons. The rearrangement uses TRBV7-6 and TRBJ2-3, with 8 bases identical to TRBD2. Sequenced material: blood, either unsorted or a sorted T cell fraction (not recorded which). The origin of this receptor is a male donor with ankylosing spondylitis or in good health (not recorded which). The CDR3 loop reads CASSKTSASTDTQYF. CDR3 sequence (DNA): TGTGCCAGCAGCAAGACTAGCGCCAGCACAGATACGCAGTATTTT.